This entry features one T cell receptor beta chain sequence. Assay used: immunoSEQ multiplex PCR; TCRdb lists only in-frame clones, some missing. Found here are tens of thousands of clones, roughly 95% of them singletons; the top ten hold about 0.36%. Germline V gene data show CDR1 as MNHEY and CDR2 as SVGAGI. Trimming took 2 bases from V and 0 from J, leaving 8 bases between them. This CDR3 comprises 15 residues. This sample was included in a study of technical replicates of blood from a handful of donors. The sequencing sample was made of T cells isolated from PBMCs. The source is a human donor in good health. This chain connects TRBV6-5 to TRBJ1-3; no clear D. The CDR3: CASSYRGNSGNTIYF. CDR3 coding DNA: TGTGCCAGCAGTTACCGGGGAAACTCTGGAAACACCATATATTTT.